This passage covers 8 T cell receptor beta chains from one sample sequenced in a study of beta chain features in type 1 diabetes. Expressed TCRB transcripts were sequenced, since all the RNA that had been isolated was reverse transcribed. The method was immunoSEQ multiplex PCR; TCRdb's version includes in-frame clones alone and lacks a portion of them. The data show over 500,000 clones, about 14% seen once. Sequencing input: naive CD4+ T cells from blood. The receptors originated from a man aged 18 to 29 in good health.

Comments on this clone: Other DNA variants within this sample encode the same CDR3. The chain joins TRBV7-2 to TRBJ2-7; 11 bases agree with TRBD1. CDR1 is SGHTA, CDR2 FQGNSA, per germline. The CDR3 length is 14 residues. V lost 5 bases and J lost 2; bases outside the gene matches: 2. DNA of the CDR3: TGTGCCAGCAGCCGGGACAGGGGGGCCTACGAGCAGTACTTC. Encoded protein: CASSRDRGAYEQYF.

The genes are TRBV25-1 and TRBJ2-7; D remains ambiguous. Trimming took 3 bases from V and 4 from J, leaving 7 bases between them. Germline V gives CDR1 MGHDK, CDR2 SYGVNS. The CDR3 contains 12 residues. The chain's CDR3 is CASSDPTYEQYF. The CDR3 DNA sequence: TGTGCCAGCAGTGATCCAACTTACGAGCAGTACTTC.

This clone was observed a few times. This chain uses TRBV18 with TRBJ2-6, with 10 bases matching TRBD1. The germline V gene has CDR1 KGHSH and CDR2 LQKENI. Germline trimming cut 5 bases from V and 2 bases from J; bases unmatched to any gene: 9. The CDR3 covers 18 residues. CDR3 sequence: CASSKGMTGGTGANVLTF. CDR3 DNA: TGTGCCAGCTCAAAGGGAATGACAGGGGGCACTGGGGCCAACGTCCTGACTTTC.

The chain carries TRBV6-5 and TRBJ2-7; 8 nucleotides agree with TRBD1. The CDR3 is 14 residues long. Germline CDR1 is MNHEY and CDR2 is SVGAGI. After removal of 0 bases from V and 6 bases from J, the junction contained 4 bases not matched to a gene. The CDR3 DNA reads as TGTGCCAGCAGTTACTCCACTGACAGGGGCGAGCAGTACTTC. It is translated as CASSYSTDRGEQYF.

This sequence joins TRBV19 and TRBJ2-7; D may be TRBD1 (5 bases). Trimming cost V 0 bases and J 4 bases, with 7 bases left between them. CDR1 and CDR2 (germline): LNHDA, SQIVND (reference sequence). The CDR3 is 13 amino acids. CDR3 DNA sequence: TGTGCCAGTAGTATAGAGACAGAGTACGAGCAGTACTTC. It yields the protein CASSIETEYEQYF.

This sequence joins TRBV7-6 and TRBJ2-5; the D gene could be TRBD1 or TRBD2 (5 bases each). This CDR3 spans 14 amino acids. Germline CDR1 and CDR2: SGHVS and FNYEAQ. The ends were cut back, 5 bases at V and 5 bases at J, with 15 bases in the middle. This CDR3 reads CASSHPGLRETQYF. The CDR3, as DNA: TGTGCCAGCAGCCACCCGGGGCTGAGGGAGACCCAGTACTTC.

The chain couples TRBV14 to TRBJ2-1; D perhaps matches TRBD2 (5 bases). This CDR3 has 16 residues. The germline gives CDR1 SGHDN, CDR2 FVKESK. With 0 bases removed from V and 6 bases from J, the gap between germline ends came to 15 bases. DNA of the CDR3: TGTGCCAGCAGCCAAGATTGGAGCGTTGGGAGCAATGAGCAGTTCTTC. This encodes CASSQDWSVGSNEQFF.

This clone was detected a few times. The genes are TRBV5-1 and TRBJ2-5; 7 bases line up with TRBD1. With V trimmed by 4 bases and J by 3 bases, 9 bases remained unmatched. Germline V gives CDR1 SGHRS, CDR2 YFSETQ. This CDR3 contains 15 residues. CDR3 nucleotide sequence: TGCGCCAGCAGCGTGACAGGGTTAATGGAAGAGACCCAGTACTTC. It translates to CASSVTGLMEETQYF. Drawing the rest from reference TRBV5-1 and TRBJ2-5, the complete variable domain is KAGVTQTPRYLIKTRGQQVTLSCSPISGHRSVSWYQQTPGQGLQFLFEYFSETQRNKGNFPGRFSGRQFSNSRSEMNVSTLELGDSALYLCASSVTGLMEETQYFGPGTRLLVL.